This T cell receptor (beta chain) emerged from a study of response to subunit inactivated influenza vaccine. Regarding this clonotype: Its antigen is currently unknown.

CDR1 is PRHDT, CDR2 FYEKMQ, per germline (reference sequence). The CDR3 extends over 13 amino acids. V dropped 4 bases and J dropped 6; count of bases not matched to a gene: 5. Overall study results and limits: The authors suggested that every seasonal influenza vaccination recruits few new T cells.

TCRdb re-derived calls from the RT-PCR reads in MiXCR, one entry per CDR3 protein. Among fewer than 250,000 distinct CDR3 sequences, 14% were seen once, and the ten largest hold 26%. The sample consisted of CD8+ T cells sorted from PBMCs, taken more than 4 days after vaccination. The chain is built from TRBV13 and TRBJ2-7; 8 bases agree with TRBD2. This TCR derives from a man aged 50 to 60 who received an inactivated influenza vaccine. The CDR3 DNA sequence: TGTGCCAGCAGCTACGTCGGGGGGGTCGAGCAGTACTTC. Its protein is CASSYVGGVEQYF.